The source of this T cell receptor (beta chain) is a study of lymphopenia after photon versus proton radiotherapy. Germline loops: CDR1 SGHTA, CDR2 FQGNSA. V gave up 5 bases and J gave up 4 bases, with 21 bases separating them. The CDR3 runs 16 residues. Concerning this clone: No antigen is known for it.

Overall study results and limits: Survival link was tested only in deceased patients; proton benefit remains a possibility. Oligoclonal CD8+ Temra expansion after nadir drove photon patients' diversity drop. Post-nadir TCR diversity decline inversely tracked overall survival among those who died. Proton therapy kept repertoires fairly stable, unlike photons, which gained effector/memory cells.

TCRdb keeps only in-frame clones here, not all; method: immunoSEQ multiplex PCR. Among about 49,000 clones listed, around four fifths were seen once. This material consisted of peripheral blood, taken from a patient treated with photon-based radiotherapy. The clonotype originates from a man aged 50-60 years with gastric cancer. This sequence joins TRBV7-2 and TRBJ2-7; a weak D match, TRBD2 (5 bases). Here the CDR3 reads CASSPVLLGGSYEQYF. The CDR3 DNA reads TGTGCCAGCAGCCCAGTCCTCCTCGGAGGTAGTTACGAGCAGTACTTC.